This entry concerns a single TCR beta chain. This entry belongs to a study of response to subunit inactivated influenza vaccine. One entry per CDR3 protein results from TCRdb running MiXCR on the RT-PCR reads. This table holds under 950,000 distinct CDR3 sequences, around 20% found once. V shed 7 bases, J shed 8 bases, and the junction held 8 bases outside the gene matches. The CDR3 runs 13 residues. This TCR was sampled from a man over 45 who received an inactivated influenza vaccine. The gene calls are TRBV12-3 or TRBV12-4 and TRBJ1-2; the match to TRBD1 covers 9 bases. The sequences come from PBMCs from blood, collected approximately 5 days after vaccination. As DNA, the CDR3 is TGTGCCAGCAACAATGGACAGGGGCGCGGCTACACCTTC. The encoded protein is CASNNGQGRGYTF.